Described below is a single T cell receptor (beta chain) sequence and its context. Researchers took RNA transcripts and amplified the TCR beta CDR3 regions from them. TCR CDR3 regions were first amplified by RT-PCR with HTBI primers. A single record per CDR3 protein comes from TCRdb applying MiXCR to the multiplex PCR reads. The table records 470,000 or so distinct CDR3 sequences, less than 25% of them present only once. The data stem from a study of T cells in Graves' hyperthyroidism and ophthalmopathy. J gave up 3 bases and V 6 bases, and 8 bases lay outside the gene matches. The CDR3 is 15 amino acids. CDR1 and CDR2 (germline): MNHEY, SMNVEV (reference sequence).

The sample comprised blood. This clonotype originated in a man between 18 and 35 years old with Graves' hyperthyroidism. The chain uses TRBV27 and TRBJ2-5, with 9 nucleotides matching TRBD1. The CDR3 DNA reads TGTGCCAGCAGCCTAGGGGACAGGGCCGAAGAGACCCAGTACTTC. Its protein product is CASSLGDRAEETQYF.